This T cell receptor beta chain was profiled in a study of T cells in Graves' hyperthyroidism and ophthalmopathy. This clonotype was seen ten or more times. What it binds is unknown. The study, taken as a whole, reports: Most thyroid clonotypes with frequency above 0.001 were detected in blood.

Germline V gene lookup returns CDR1 MNHEY and CDR2 SVGAGI. CDR3 length equals 15 residues. V lost 0 bases and J 2 bases, leaving 11 bases between the germline ends. Amplification of TCR beta CDR3 regions used RNA as the template. HTBI primers were used for first-round RT-PCR of the TCR CDR3. TCRdb used MiXCR to reprocess the multiplex PCR reads, holding one entry per CDR3 protein. Counted here are approximately 630,000 distinct CDR3 sequences, 15% to 20% occurring once; the ten biggest clones make up approximately 3.8%. The patients, who ranged from 18 to 65 in age, presented with newly diagnosed hyperthyroidism lasting under 2 months. Source material for PBMCs was less than 12 ml fresh peripheral blood.

The rearrangement uses TRBV6-5 and TRBJ2-7; D ambiguous. The sample was blood. The clonotype was recovered from a woman in her thirties with Graves' hyperthyroidism. CDR3 nucleotides: TGTGCCAGCAGTTACTCGATTGGGCAGGCCTACGAGCAGTACTTC. Translating it yields CASSYSIGQAYEQYF.